A selection of T cell receptor beta chains follows, all from one sample in a study of T cells after yellow fever vaccination. MiXCR, run by TCRdb on the 5' RACE reads, gives a single entry per CDR3 protein. The sample lists about 170,000 distinct CDR3 sequences, about 6.2% occurring once. The material sequenced was CD4+ T cells sorted from PBMCs, taken on the day of the first yellow fever vaccination. These receptors all stem from a man aged 18 to 35 who received the YFV17D yellow fever vaccine. The conserved cysteine and the conserved F or W are not part of the CDR3 here. Fields, in order: clone size, CDR3 length, J gene, D gene, V gene, CDR3 protein. D genes are given only for firm matches. Clone size is given for some rows only: seen once, a few or many times, or a class if the clone is expanded.

clone_size: few
cdr3_length: 10
j_call: TRBJ2-1
d_call: NA
v_call: TRBV7-9
cdr3_aa: ASSLSVPEQF

clone_size: many
cdr3_length: 13
j_call: TRBJ1-6
d_call: NA
v_call: TRBV20-1
cdr3_aa: SAITGRAYNSPLH

clone_size: NA
cdr3_length: 16
j_call: TRBJ2-5
d_call: TRBD2
v_call: TRBV12-3/TRBV12-4
cdr3_aa: TSSLGLLAGAGGETQY

clone_size: many
cdr3_length: 12
j_call: TRBJ2-5
d_call: TRBD1
v_call: TRBV4-3
cdr3_aa: ASSQGQYQETQY

clone_size: many
cdr3_length: 15
j_call: TRBJ2-1
d_call: NA
v_call: TRBV5-5
cdr3_aa: ASSLGGWAGPLNEQF

clone_size: NA
cdr3_length: 12
j_call: TRBJ2-3
d_call: NA
v_call: TRBV6-5
cdr3_aa: ASSPRQSTDTQY

clone_size: NA
cdr3_length: 13
j_call: TRBJ2-1
d_call: NA
v_call: TRBV29-1
cdr3_aa: SVGLDARKYNEQF

clone_size: NA
cdr3_length: 14
j_call: TRBJ1-2
d_call: TRBD1
v_call: TRBV12-3/TRBV12-4
cdr3_aa: ASSRGGTGKGYGYT

clone_size: many
cdr3_length: 10
j_call: TRBJ2-3
d_call: NA
v_call: TRBV7-6
cdr3_aa: ASSAYLDTQY

clone_size: many
cdr3_length: 10
j_call: TRBJ2-5
d_call: NA
v_call: TRBV2
cdr3_aa: ASSVRQETQY

clone_size: NA
cdr3_length: 12
j_call: TRBJ2-1
d_call: NA
v_call: TRBV5-1
cdr3_aa: ASSLNRGANEQF

clone_size: few
cdr3_length: 14
j_call: TRBJ2-2
d_call: TRBD2
v_call: TRBV15
cdr3_aa: ATSSQRGENTGELF

clone_size: many
cdr3_length: 13
j_call: TRBJ2-1
d_call: TRBD2
v_call: TRBV7-2
cdr3_aa: ASSPTSGGPGEQF

clone_size: many
cdr3_length: 10
j_call: TRBJ2-5
d_call: NA
v_call: TRBV30
cdr3_aa: AWSVQGETQY

clone_size: many
cdr3_length: 15
j_call: TRBJ2-3
d_call: NA
v_call: TRBV11-2
cdr3_aa: ASSLVGGALAGAAQY

clone_size: many
cdr3_length: 15
j_call: TRBJ2-1
d_call: TRBD2
v_call: TRBV10-3
cdr3_aa: AIRSTGTSGGYNEQF

clone_size: NA
cdr3_length: 14
j_call: TRBJ2-1
d_call: NA
v_call: TRBV15
cdr3_aa: ATSKRVLSSYNEQF

clone_size: NA
cdr3_length: 11
j_call: TRBJ1-1
d_call: NA
v_call: TRBV5-8
cdr3_aa: ASSHGVVTEAF

clone_size: few
cdr3_length: 12
j_call: TRBJ1-5
d_call: NA
v_call: TRBV9
cdr3_aa: ASSVGMDNQPQH

clone_size: NA
cdr3_length: 14
j_call: TRBJ2-1
d_call: NA
v_call: TRBV4-1
cdr3_aa: ASSQAMGASYNEQF

clone_size: NA
cdr3_length: 16
j_call: TRBJ2-1
d_call: TRBD2
v_call: TRBV11-2
cdr3_aa: ASSFNRDSGGSYNEQF

clone_size: many
cdr3_length: 11
j_call: TRBJ2-7
d_call: NA
v_call: TRBV7-2
cdr3_aa: ASSLGVAYEQY

clone_size: NA
cdr3_length: 13
j_call: TRBJ2-3
d_call: NA
v_call: TRBV5-1
cdr3_aa: ASSIAEIGADTQY

clone_size: many
cdr3_length: 11
j_call: TRBJ2-5
d_call: NA
v_call: TRBV9
cdr3_aa: ASSVNTQETQY

clone_size: many
cdr3_length: 12
j_call: TRBJ2-5
d_call: NA
v_call: TRBV20-1
cdr3_aa: SARRQGTYETQY

clone_size: many
cdr3_length: 14
j_call: TRBJ1-3
d_call: NA
v_call: TRBV7-6
cdr3_aa: ASSPSGTSSGNTIY

clone_size: NA
cdr3_length: 12
j_call: TRBJ1-1
d_call: NA
v_call: TRBV13
cdr3_aa: ASSLLLWGTEAF

clone_size: many
cdr3_length: 12
j_call: TRBJ2-3
d_call: NA
v_call: TRBV5-5
cdr3_aa: ASSLRLVSDTQY

clone_size: NA
cdr3_length: 11
j_call: TRBJ2-1
d_call: NA
v_call: TRBV19
cdr3_aa: ASTIDGHNEQF

clone_size: many
cdr3_length: 12
j_call: TRBJ1-5
d_call: NA
v_call: TRBV12-3/TRBV12-4
cdr3_aa: ASSFRGVQQPQH

clone_size: many
cdr3_length: 12
j_call: TRBJ1-4
d_call: TRBD1
v_call: TRBV29-1
cdr3_aa: SVRAGTGREKLF

clone_size: NA
cdr3_length: 13
j_call: TRBJ1-4
d_call: TRBD1
v_call: TRBV28
cdr3_aa: ASSLPQGAGEKLF

clone_size: NA
cdr3_length: 11
j_call: TRBJ1-1
d_call: NA
v_call: TRBV20-1
cdr3_aa: SASKGGNTEAF

clone_size: many
cdr3_length: 14
j_call: TRBJ2-2
d_call: NA
v_call: TRBV5-1
cdr3_aa: ASSSGDTFSPGELF

clone_size: many
cdr3_length: 14
j_call: TRBJ2-1
d_call: NA
v_call: TRBV5-8
cdr3_aa: ASSLRGGSSYNEQF

clone_size: NA
cdr3_length: 15
j_call: TRBJ2-4
d_call: TRBD1
v_call: TRBV7-9
cdr3_aa: ASSLDGTGGAGNIQY

clone_size: few
cdr3_length: 14
j_call: TRBJ2-5
d_call: NA
v_call: TRBV7-2
cdr3_aa: ASSLGIQVECETQY